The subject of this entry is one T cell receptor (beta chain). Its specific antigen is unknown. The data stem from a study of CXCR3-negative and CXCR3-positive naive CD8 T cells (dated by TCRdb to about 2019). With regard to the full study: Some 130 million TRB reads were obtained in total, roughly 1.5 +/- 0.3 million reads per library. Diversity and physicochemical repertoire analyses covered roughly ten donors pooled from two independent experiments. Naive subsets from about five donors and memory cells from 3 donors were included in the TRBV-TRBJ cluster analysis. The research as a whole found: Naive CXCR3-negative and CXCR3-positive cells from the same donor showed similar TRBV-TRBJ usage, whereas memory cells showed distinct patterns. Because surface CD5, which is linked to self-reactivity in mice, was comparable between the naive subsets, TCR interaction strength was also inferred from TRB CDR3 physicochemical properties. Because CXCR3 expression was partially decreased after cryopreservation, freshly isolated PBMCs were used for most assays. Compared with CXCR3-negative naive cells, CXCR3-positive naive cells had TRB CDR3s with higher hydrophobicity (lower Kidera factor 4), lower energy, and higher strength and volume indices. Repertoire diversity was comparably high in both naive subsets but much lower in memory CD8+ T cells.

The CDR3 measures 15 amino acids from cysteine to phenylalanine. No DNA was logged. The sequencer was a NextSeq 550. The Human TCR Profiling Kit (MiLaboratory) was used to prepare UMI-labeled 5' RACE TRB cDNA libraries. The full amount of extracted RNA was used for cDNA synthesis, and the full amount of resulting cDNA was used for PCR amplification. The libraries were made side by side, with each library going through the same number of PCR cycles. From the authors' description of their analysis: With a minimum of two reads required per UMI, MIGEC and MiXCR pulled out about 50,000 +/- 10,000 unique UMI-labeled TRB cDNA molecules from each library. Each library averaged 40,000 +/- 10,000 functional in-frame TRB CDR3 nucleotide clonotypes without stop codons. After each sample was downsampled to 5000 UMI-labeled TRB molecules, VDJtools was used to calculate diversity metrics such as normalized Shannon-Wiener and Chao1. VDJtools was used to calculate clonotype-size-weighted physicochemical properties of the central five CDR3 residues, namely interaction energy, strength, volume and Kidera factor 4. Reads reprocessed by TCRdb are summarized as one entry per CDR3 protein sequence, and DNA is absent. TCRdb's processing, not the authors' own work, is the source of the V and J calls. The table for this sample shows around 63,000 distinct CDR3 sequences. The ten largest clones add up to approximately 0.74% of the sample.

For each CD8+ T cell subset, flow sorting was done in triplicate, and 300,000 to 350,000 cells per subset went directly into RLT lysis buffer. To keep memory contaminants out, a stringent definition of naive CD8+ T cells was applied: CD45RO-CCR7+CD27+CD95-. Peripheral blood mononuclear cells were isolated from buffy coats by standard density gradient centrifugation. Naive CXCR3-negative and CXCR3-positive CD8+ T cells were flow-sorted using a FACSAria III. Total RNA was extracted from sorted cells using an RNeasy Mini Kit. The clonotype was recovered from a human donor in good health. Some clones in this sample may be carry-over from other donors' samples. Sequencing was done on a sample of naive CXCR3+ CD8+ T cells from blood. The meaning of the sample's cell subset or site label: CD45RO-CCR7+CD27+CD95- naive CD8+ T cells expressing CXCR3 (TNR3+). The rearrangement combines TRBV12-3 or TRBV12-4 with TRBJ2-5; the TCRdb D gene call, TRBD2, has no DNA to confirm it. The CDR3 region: CASSPGLAGGETQYF.